Listed below are T cell receptor beta chains from one sample, sequenced in a study of response to subunit inactivated influenza vaccine. TCRdb re-derived calls from the RT-PCR reads in MiXCR, one entry per CDR3 protein. Here the sample spans around 170,000 distinct CDR3 sequences, approximately 11% being singletons. Sample: CD8+ T cells sorted from PBMCs, taken approximately 25 months after vaccination. Receptors originate from a man aged 45 to 75 who received an inactivated influenza vaccine. Each CDR3 is given with its conserved first and last residue. Each record gives: V gene, clone size, D gene, J gene, CDR3 DNA, CDR3 protein. A D gene is named only where the DNA matches it firmly. For some rows the clone size is stated as once, few or many, or as a class when expanded; others skip it.

TRBV20-1	few	TRBD2	TRBJ2-5	TGCAGTGCTAGAAATCTAGAGCGGGGGACTGAGACCCAGTACTTC	CSARNLERGTETQYF
TRBV5-6	few	-	TRBJ2-7	TGTGCCAGCAGCTTGCAAGGGATTCCCTACGAGCAGTACTTC	CASSLQGIPYEQYF
TRBV28	few	TRBD2	TRBJ2-1	TGTGCCAGCAGTTTCAGCGGGCGGGAGTACAATGAGCAGTTCTTC	CASSFSGREYNEQFF
TRBV9	-	-	TRBJ2-1	TGTGCCAGCAGCCCAGACGCTGGCTCCTACAATGAGCAGTTCTTC	CASSPDAGSYNEQFF
TRBV7-9	few	TRBD1	TRBJ2-5	TGTGCCAGCAGCCCAGGGACAGGGGGCATGGAGACCCAGTACTTC	CASSPGTGGMETQYF
TRBV29-1	many	-	TRBJ2-1	TGCAGCGCCCGACAGGTTTCTTTGGATGAGCAGTTCTTC	CSARQVSLDEQFF
TRBV30	-	-	TRBJ2-2	TGTGCCTGGAGTGTACTCCCAGGACCGAACACCGGGGAGCTGTTTTTT	CAWSVLPGPNTGELFF
TRBV11-2	-	TRBD1	TRBJ2-3	TGTGCCAGCAGCTCAACAGGGGCAGATACGCAGTATTTT	CASSSTGADTQYF
TRBV12-3/TRBV12-4	many	TRBD2	TRBJ2-7	TGTGCCAGCAGTTTACCCGGGGGGGCCTACGAGCAGTACTTC	CASSLPGGAYEQYF
TRBV24-1	few	-	TRBJ2-5	TGTGCCACCAGTGATTTGACCTTGGGGGAGACCCAGTACTTC	CATSDLTLGETQYF
TRBV28	-	-	TRBJ1-5	TGTGCCAGCAGTTTAGCCGGGGAGGTTCAGCCCCAGCATTTT	CASSLAGEVQPQHF
TRBV5-1	many	TRBD2	TRBJ2-5	TGCGCCAGCAGCTCGACTAGCGGGGGGGTAGTAGAGACCCAGTACTTC	CASSSTSGGVVETQYF
TRBV5-6	-	TRBD1	TRBJ1-6	TGTGCCAGCAGCTCGACACGGGACAGGGGGCAATCACCCCTCCACTTT	CASSSTRDRGQSPLHF
TRBV27	few	TRBD1	TRBJ2-7	TGTGCCAGCAAAACACCCGGGACAGCGTACGAGCAGTACTTC	CASKTPGTAYEQYF
TRBV7-9	many	-	TRBJ2-1	TGTGCCAGCAGGGCACAGTCTAGCTCCTACAATGAGCAGTTCTTC	CASRAQSSSYNEQFF
TRBV29-1	few	-	TRBJ1-1	TGCAGCGGAGGACTTGAAGCTTTCTTT	CSGGLEAFF
TRBV19	few	-	TRBJ2-1	TGTGCCAGTAGTATCTCCGGGGGCTCCTACAATGAGCAGTTCTTC	CASSISGGSYNEQFF
TRBV5-1	-	TRBD1	TRBJ1-1	TGCGCCAGCAGCTTGGCCAACGACAGGGGTAACACTGAAGCTTTCTTT	CASSLANDRGNTEAFF